Each of the 20 T cell receptor beta chains below was sequenced from the same sample in a study of tissue T cells after allogeneic stem cell transplantation. The method was immunoSEQ multiplex PCR; TCRdb's version includes in-frame clones alone and lacks a portion of them. This sample has about 5,100 clones, with over 30% found just once. Regarding time point: mouse harvest day 14 after allogeneic transplant. Tail vein injection delivered 10^7 T-cell-depleted bone marrow cells and 10^6 splenic CD5+ T cells. Sample: gut tissue. These receptor sequences come from a female BALB/c mouse given C57BL/6 T cells with graft-versus-host disease after an allogeneic hematopoietic cell transplant.

This clone is deemed medium-sized. The genes are named according to mouse. The CDR3 goes on 1 residue after the read ends, and that part is filled in from the germline J gene. The chain has TRBV26 and TRBJ1-4, with D possibly being TRBD1 (5 bases). Per the germline V gene, CDR1 is KGHPV and CDR2 is FQNQEV (reference sequence). Trimming removed 6 bases from V and 0 bases from J, with 8 bases in between. The CDR3 runs 14 residues. CDR3 sequence: CASRRTLSNERLFF. CDR3 DNA, as far as it was read: TGTGCCAGCAGGAGGACACTTTCCAACGAAAGATTATTT. Variable domain in full (rest from reference TRBV26 and TRBJ1-4): NSKVIQTPRYLVKGQGQKAKMRCIPEKGHPVVFWYQQNKNNEFKFLINFQNQEVLQQIDMTEKRFSAECPSNSPCSLEIQSSEAGDSALYLCASRRTLSNERLFFGHGTKLSVL.

A word on this clone: Gene names follow the mouse nomenclature. The CDR3 end lies 1 residue beyond the end of the read and is filled in from the germline J gene. The gene calls are TRBV13-3 and TRBJ1-3, with 9 bases lining up with TRBD1. The germline gives CDR1 NNHDY, CDR2 SYVADS. The CDR3 consists of 14 residues. V was clipped by 4 bases and J by 4 bases; unmatched bases: 3. The part of the CDR3 DNA that was read is TGTGCCAGCAGTAACAGGGGGCTAGGAAATACGCTCTAT. Its translation: CASSNRGLGNTLY. The CDR3 in full is CASSNRGLGNTLYF.

On this clone: One junction end does not reproduce the germline sequence, and a read error may be involved. Mouse names are used for the genes. The read gets to within 1 residue of the CDR3 end, and the germline J gene fills in the rest. The chain uses TRBV13-2 and TRBJ2-4; 10 nucleotides line up with TRBD1. The CDR3 length is 16 residues. Germline V gives CDR1 NNHNN, CDR2 SYGAGS (reference sequence). CDR3 sequence: CASSEGTGDSQNTLYF. Partial CDR3 DNA: TGTGCCAGCAGTGAGGGGACAGGGGATAGTCAAAACACCTTGTAC.

As concerns this clone: Gene and germline names: mouse. The read ends 1 residue early relative to the CDR3; the germline J gene fills the gap. This chain connects TRBV2 to TRBJ1-6; TRBD1 agrees at 10 bases. TRBJ1-6 is placed among ORFs of uncertain function. The CDR3 is made up of 16 amino acids. The V and J ends lost 0 bases and 8 bases, in that order; junction bases with no gene match: 4. CDR1 is LGHNA and CDR2 is YSYQKL in the germline V gene. CDR3 DNA (partial): TGTGCCAGCAGCCAAGAAGTGGGACAGGGGTATTCGCCCCTCTAC. It specifies CASSQEVGQGYSPLY. The entire CDR3 is CASSQEVGQGYSPLYF.

This clone was observed a single time. Gene names and germline match the mouse. This chain's CDR3 is CASSLGQGRFGAEQFF. The CDR3 bases that were read are TGTGCCAGCAGTTTAGGGCAGGGGAGATTTGGGGCTGAGCAGTTC. The chain recombines TRBV15 with TRBJ2-1, with D maybe TRBD1 (6 bases). From the germline J gene comes the end of the CDR3, since the read stops 1 residue before it. CDR3 length equals 16 residues. Germline CDR1 and CDR2: SGHND and FRSKSL. Trimming stripped 1 base from V and 7 bases from J, with 17 bases between.

This clone was counted only a few times. All gene names here are mouse names. Read coverage stops 1 residue before the CDR3 terminus; the germline J gene supplies the remainder. This chain uses TRBV15 with TRBJ1-1; TRBD1 might be the D (5 bases). Germline CDR1 and CDR2: SGHND and FRSKSL. Trimming left V 2 bases short and J 3 bases short, with 7 bases between. The CDR3 runs 13 residues. The CDR3 here is CASSLRGDTEVFF. Incomplete CDR3 DNA: TGTGCCAGCAGTTTAAGGGGAGACACAGAAGTCTTC.

About this clone itself: Each gene name is a mouse one. Read data end 1 residue before the CDR3 end; the end is taken from the germline J gene. The chain couples TRBV26 to TRBJ2-3, with 12 positions matching TRBD2. V shed 4 bases, J shed 1 base, and the junction held 0 bases outside the gene matches. Looked up from germline, CDR1 is KGHPV and CDR2 is FQNQEV (reference sequence). The CDR3 totals 15 residues. CDR3 loop: CASSRTGGGAETLYF. The sequenced CDR3 bases are TGTGCCAGCAGTCGGACTGGGGGGGGTGCAGAAACGCTGTAT.

This clone was counted a few times. Mouse gene names and germline throughout. The missing CDR3 end, 1 residue past where the read stops, is filled in from the germline J gene. The chain has TRBV3 and TRBJ2-5; 7 bases fit TRBD1. The germline gives CDR1 SNHLY, CDR2 FYNGKV (reference sequence). The CDR3 consists of 14 residues. The trim removed 4 bases at V and 5 bases at J, leaving 6 bases unmatched. The CDR3 loop is CASSSRQGRDTQYF. The CDR3 DNA, read in part, is TGTGCCAGCAGCTCCCGACAGGGAAGAGACACCCAGTAC.

About this clone itself: These gene names are mouse names. The DNA ends 1 residue before the CDR3 does, and the rest of the CDR3 is filled in from the germline J gene. This chain uses TRBV26 with TRBJ1-6; possible D gene TRBD1, 5 bases. TRBJ1-6 is an ORF for which the function is uncertain. The germline gives CDR1 KGHPV, CDR2 FQNQEV (reference sequence). V gave up 6 bases and J gave up 2 bases, with 8 bases separating them. This CDR3 is 14 amino acids long. CDR3 sequence: CASSQGPYNSPLYF. The CDR3 DNA, read in part, is TGTGCCAGCAGCCAGGGTCCCTATAATTCGCCCCTCTAC.

Comments on this clone: Gene and germline names: mouse. The read ends 1 residue before the CDR3 terminus; that terminus is restored from the germline J gene. The same CDR3 also results from other DNA sequences found in this sample. V usage is TRBV26 and J usage is TRBJ2-1; D possibly uses TRBD1 or TRBD2 (5 bases each). With 6 bases removed from V and 1 base from J, the gap between germline ends came to 7 bases. The CDR3 loop spans 13 amino acids. Germline V lookup: CDR1 KGHPV, CDR2 FQNQEV (reference sequence). CDR3 protein: CASSRDNYAEQFF. The CDR3 bases that were read are TGTGCCAGCAGCCGGGACAACTATGCTGAGCAGTTC.

About this clone itself: Gene names and germline match the mouse. The CDR3 is cut off 1 residue early in the read; its end comes from the germline J gene. The chain uses TRBV24 and TRBJ2-7; tentatively, D is TRBD1 (5 bases). Germline CDR1 and CDR2: KGHTA and FRNEEI. V dropped 2 bases and J dropped 4 bases, with 9 bases sitting between them. The CDR3 is 13 residues long. CDR3 DNA (partial): TGTGCCAGCAGTCTGCCAGGGAGGTATGAACAGTAC. This codes for CASSLPGRYEQY. The entire CDR3 reads CASSLPGRYEQYF.

With respect to this clone: Genes and germline are mouse. The sequenced fragment ends 1 residue before the CDR3 boundary, so the rest is inferred from the germline J gene. The chain employs TRBV26 and TRBJ2-1; D gene uncertain. Per the germline V gene, CDR1 is KGHPV and CDR2 is FQNQEV (reference sequence). The CDR3 spans 14 residues. The germline V and J ends were trimmed by 2 bases and 1 base, with 6 bases remaining between them. This CDR3 reads CASSLRQNYAEQFF. CDR3 DNA (partial): TGTGCCAGCAGTCTGCGGCAAAACTATGCTGAGCAGTTC.

With respect to this clone: The germline and genes are mouse ones. The read is 1 residue too short to cover the CDR3 end, so that end is filled in from the germline J gene. The rearrangement joins TRBV26 to TRBJ2-5, with D possibly called TRBD1 or TRBD2 (5 bases each). Trimming removed 2 bases at V and 6 bases at J, with 9 bases between. In germline, CDR1 is KGHPV, CDR2 FQNQEV (reference sequence). The CDR3 runs to 13 residues. CDR3 bases read: TGTGCCAGCAGTCTGGGGGGAATGGACACCCAGTAC. Translation gives CASSLGGMDTQY. The CDR3, in full, reads CASSLGGMDTQYF.

Notes on this clone: Genes and germline are mouse. The read ends 1 residue before the CDR3 terminus; that terminus is restored from the germline J gene. The chain is built from TRBV2 and TRBJ1-2; TRBD1 agrees at 7 bases. The germline gives CDR1 LGHNA, CDR2 YSYQKL. The CDR3 runs to 14 residues. The junction had 2 bases not matched to a gene; V was cut back by 4 bases and J by 0 bases. The sequenced part of the CDR3 DNA is TGTGCCAGCAGCCTCGGGACAGCAAACTCCGACTACACC. This translates into CASSLGTANSDYT. The CDR3 in its entirety is CASSLGTANSDYTF.

This clone is large within its sample. Gene names denote mouse genes. The sequenced fragment ends 1 residue before the CDR3 boundary, so the rest is inferred from the germline J gene. V usage is TRBV15 and J usage is TRBJ2-7, with no clear D. With 0 bases removed from V and 0 bases from J, the gap between germline ends came to 6 bases. Germline CDR1 is SGHND and CDR2 is FRSKSL. The CDR3 loop spans 14 amino acids. CDR3 DNA, as far as it was read: TGTGCCAGCAGTTTAGCCCAGAGCTCCTATGAACAGTAC. The encoded protein is CASSLAQSSYEQY. The CDR3 in its entirety is CASSLAQSSYEQYF.

Concerning this clone itself: Gene names refer to mouse genes. The read terminates 1 residue ahead of where the CDR3 ends, so the germline J gene completes it. The rearrangement joins TRBV19 to TRBJ2-7; either TRBD1 or TRBD2 may fit D (5 bases each). The CDR3 contains 11 residues. Germline CDR1 reads FNHDT; CDR2 reads SITEND (reference sequence). Trimming cost V 6 bases and J 7 bases, with 11 bases left between them. Partial CDR3 DNA: TGTGCCAGCACTCCGGGGCTGGAACAGTAC. As protein: CASTPGLEQY. The entire CDR3 sequence reads CASTPGLEQYF.

Comment on this clone: Here the gene names and germline are mouse. The read ends 1 residue before the CDR3 terminus; that terminus is restored from the germline J gene. V and J are TRBV26 and TRBJ1-2, with D maybe TRBD1 (6 bases). The CDR3 loop spans 13 amino acids. V shed 5 bases and J shed 3 bases, with 10 bases lying between them. Germline assignment: CDR1 KGHPV and CDR2 FQNQEV (reference sequence). CDR3 in amino acids: CASSYREDSDYTF. The CDR3 bases that were read are TGTGCCAGCAGTTACAGGGAGGACTCCGACTACACC.

This clone appeared once. Here the gene names and germline are mouse. The read stops 1 residue short of the end of the CDR3; the missing end is completed from the germline J gene. This chain uses TRBV3 with TRBJ2-5; D is unresolved. V lost 1 base and J 1 base, leaving 0 bases between the germline ends. CDR3 length: 12 amino acids. Per germline, CDR1 SNHLY and CDR2 FYNGKV (reference sequence). CDR3 DNA, as far as it was read: TGTGCCAGCAGCTTAGACCAAGACACCCAGTAC. Protein product: CASSLDQDTQY. The whole CDR3 sequence is CASSLDQDTQYF. Based on the CDR3 plus reference TRBV3 and TRBJ2-5, the full variable domain is GPKVLQIPSHQIIDMGQMVTLNCDPVSNHLYFYWYKQILGQQMEFLVNFYNGKVMEKSKLFKDQFSVERPDGSYFTLKIQPTALEDSAVYFCASSLDQDTQYFGPGTRLLVL.

With regard to this clone: The gene names given are mouse names. The sequenced fragment ends 1 residue before the CDR3 boundary, so the rest is inferred from the germline J gene. The chain has TRBV31 and TRBJ2-4; TRBD2 agrees at 9 bases. This CDR3 is 15 amino acids long. Losses at the gene ends were 3 bases for V and 0 bases for J; bases not matched to a gene: 4. The germline CDR1 and CDR2 sequences are GKSSPN and SITVG. Incomplete CDR3 DNA: TGTGCCTGGAGCCCGGACTGGGGAAGTCAAAACACCTTGTAC. This encodes CAWSPDWGSQNTLY. The whole CDR3 sequence is CAWSPDWGSQNTLYF.

Details on this clone: Gene names and germline refer to mouse. The sequenced fragment ends 1 residue before the CDR3 boundary, so the rest is inferred from the germline J gene. The rearrangement uses TRBV12-1 and TRBJ2-7; 7 bases line up with TRBD2. CDR1 is SGHSN, CDR2 HYEKVE, per germline. CDR3 size: 16 residues. Germline trimming cut 1 base from V and 0 bases from J; bases unmatched to any gene: 8. The CDR3 DNA, read in part, is TGTGCCAGCTCTCTTTTTCTGGGGGAGAGCTCCTATGAACAGTAC. It yields the protein CASSLFLGESSYEQY. The entire CDR3 protein reads CASSLFLGESSYEQYF. The entire variable domain, with the rest obtained from reference TRBV12-1 and TRBJ2-7, is as follows: DSGVVQSPRHIIKEKGGRSVLTCIPISGHSNVVWYQQTLGKELKFLIQHYEKVERDKGFLPSRFSVQQFDDYHSEMNMSALELEDSAMYFCASSLFLGESSYEQYFGPGTRLTVL.